A single sample is the source of the 2 T cell receptor beta chains below, sequenced in a study of blood T cells in healthy people across ages. Then a second PCR, running roughly 7 to 11 cycles, was carried out with a sample-barcoded 5' primer and a J-beta primer mix. Each CDR3 protein gets one entry after TCRdb re-called the 5' RACE reads with MiXCR. Here the sample spans 1.5 million to 2 million distinct CDR3 sequences, 40% to 55% being singletons. Source material: blood. The receptors shown here come from a woman aged 40-49 years in good health.

This sequence joins TRBV15 and TRBJ1-5; 8 bases line up with TRBD1. Trimming cost V 3 bases and J 2 bases; bases outside gene matches: 0. Germline values: CDR1 LNHNV, CDR2 YYDKDF (reference sequence). This CDR3 region has 14 residues. CDR3 DNA: TGTGCCACCAGCAGGGGACAGGGCAATCAGCCCCAGCATTTT. Its translation is CATSRGQGNQPQHF.

V usage is TRBV2 and J usage is TRBJ2-1, with 9 nucleotides matching TRBD2. This CDR3 has 13 amino acids. V shed 9 bases and J 6 bases; nucleotides not matched to a gene: 6. From germline, CDR1 is SNHLY and CDR2 FYNNEI. The CDR3 DNA is TGTGCCAGTGTAGCGGGGGACATCAATGAGCAGTTCTTC. It yields the protein CASVAGDINEQFF.